The text below deals with one TCR beta chain. Its antigen remains unknown. These data belong to a study of response to subunit inactivated influenza vaccine. TCRdb fed the RT-PCR reads into MiXCR, producing one record per CDR3 protein. The sample records a few hundred thousand distinct CDR3 sequences, 12% to 15% being singletons. Germline CDR1 and CDR2: SGHAT and FQDESV (reference sequence). The CDR3 loop spans 18 amino acids. V lost 5 bases to trimming and J lost 2 bases; unmatched junction nucleotides: 16. Study-wide points: It was the authors' suggestion that each seasonal influenza vaccination recruits few new T cells.

The receptor was derived from a man aged 50-59 years who received an inactivated influenza vaccine. V is TRBV11-1 and J is TRBJ2-3; 7 bases map to TRBD1. Here the sequenced sample was PBMCs from blood, taken 12 days after vaccination. CDR3 protein: CASSPNRGLSPNTDTQYF. CDR3 DNA: TGTGCCAGCAGCCCAAACAGGGGATTAAGCCCAAACACAGATACGCAGTATTTT. The whole variable domain, filled in from reference TRBV11-1 and TRBJ2-3, reads EAEVAQSPRYKITEKSQAVAFWCDPISGHATLYWYRQILGQGPELLVQFQDESVVDDSQLPKDRFSAERLKGVDSTLKIQPAELGDSAMYLCASSPNRGLSPNTDTQYFGPGTRLTVL.